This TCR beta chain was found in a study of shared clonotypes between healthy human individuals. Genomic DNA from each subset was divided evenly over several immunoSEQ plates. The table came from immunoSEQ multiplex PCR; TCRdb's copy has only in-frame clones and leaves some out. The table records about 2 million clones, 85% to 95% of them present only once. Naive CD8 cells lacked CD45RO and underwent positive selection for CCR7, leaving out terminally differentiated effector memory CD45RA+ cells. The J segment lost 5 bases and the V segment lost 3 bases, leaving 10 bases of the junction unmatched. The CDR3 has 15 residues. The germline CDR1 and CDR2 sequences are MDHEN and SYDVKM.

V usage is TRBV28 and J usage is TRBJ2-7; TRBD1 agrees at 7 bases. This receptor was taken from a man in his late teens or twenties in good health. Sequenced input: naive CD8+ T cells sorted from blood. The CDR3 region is CASSFVRTGVHEQYF. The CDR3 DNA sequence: TGTGCCAGCAGTTTTGTGAGAACAGGGGTCCACGAGCAGTACTTC.